Presented here are 5 T cell receptor beta chains from one specimen sequenced in a study of T cells in Graves' hyperthyroidism and ophthalmopathy (dated by TCRdb to about 2019). Library preparation used multiplex PCR. TCRdb shows the sequencer as Illumina HiSeq 2000. The TCR beta CDR3 regions were amplified from RNA transcripts. For the first round of RT-PCR on the TCR CDR3, the HTBI primer set was used together with the Qiagen OneStep RT-PCR kit. TCRdb reanalyzed the raw reads on its own, using fastp at Q25 for trimming and MiXCR for clone calling, and kept in-frame beta chains. Records with the same CDR3 protein are collapsed into one entry carrying the most frequent genes and DNA. The sample table shows under 350,000 distinct CDR3 sequences, and roughly 21% are seen once. Less than 65% of the sample goes to the ten largest clones. Sequencing used blood. The receptors derive from a woman aged 50 to 60 with Graves' hyperthyroidism.

This clonotype came up many times. The chain joins TRBV10-3 to TRBJ1-2, with TRBD1 matching over 7 bases. The CDR3 consists of 13 residues. Trimming removed 6 bases from V and 3 bases from J; junction bases left unmatched: 4. In germline, CDR1 is ENHRY, CDR2 SYGVKD. The CDR3 region has the DNA TGTGCCATCAGGCCTGACAGGGACTATGGCTACACCTTC. It encodes CAIRPDRDYGYTF.

This clonotype was counted at least ten times. This rearrangement joins TRBV20-1 to TRBJ1-2; the match to TRBD1 covers 8 bases. The CDR3 is 13 residues long. Germline assignment: CDR1 DFQATT and CDR2 SNEGSKA (reference sequence). The V gene end was trimmed by 2 bases and the J gene end by 6 bases; junction bases not matched to a gene: 5. The CDR3: CSARHPTGDGYTF. The CDR3 nucleotides read TGCAGTGCTAGACACCCGACAGGGGATGGCTACACCTTC.

There are many counts of this clonotype. V gene TRBV20-1 combines with J gene TRBJ2-7, with TRBD1 as a possible D gene (5 bases). The CDR3 extends over 16 amino acids. V shed 0 bases and J shed 5 bases, with 20 bases lying between them. CDR1 and CDR2 (germline): DFQATT, SNEGSKA (reference sequence). The CDR3 reads CSARDSTTKGVHEQYF. The CDR3 nucleotides are TGCAGTGCTAGAGATTCAACGACCAAAGGGGTCCACGAGCAGTACTTC.

The V and J genes are TRBV24-1 and TRBJ2-1, with D possibly being TRBD2 (6 bases). Germline CDR1 KGHDR, CDR2 SFDVKD. The ends were cut back, 2 bases at V and 2 bases at J, with 15 bases in the middle. The CDR3 totals 17 residues. The DNA of the CDR3 is TGTGCCACCAGTGATTCCGGGACTCAAGGGCCCTACAATGAGCAGTTCTTC. Translating it yields CATSDSGTQGPYNEQFF.

CDR3 in amino acids: CASSSGQANEKLFF. CDR3 sequence (DNA): TGCGCCAGCAGCTCCGGACAGGCTAATGAAAAACTGTTTTTT. V usage is TRBV5-1 and J usage is TRBJ1-4, with 7 nucleotides matching TRBD1. CDR1 and CDR2 from the germline V gene are SGHRS and YFSETQ. Trimming removed 3 bases from V and 3 bases from J; junction bases left unmatched: 2. This CDR3 comprises 14 residues.